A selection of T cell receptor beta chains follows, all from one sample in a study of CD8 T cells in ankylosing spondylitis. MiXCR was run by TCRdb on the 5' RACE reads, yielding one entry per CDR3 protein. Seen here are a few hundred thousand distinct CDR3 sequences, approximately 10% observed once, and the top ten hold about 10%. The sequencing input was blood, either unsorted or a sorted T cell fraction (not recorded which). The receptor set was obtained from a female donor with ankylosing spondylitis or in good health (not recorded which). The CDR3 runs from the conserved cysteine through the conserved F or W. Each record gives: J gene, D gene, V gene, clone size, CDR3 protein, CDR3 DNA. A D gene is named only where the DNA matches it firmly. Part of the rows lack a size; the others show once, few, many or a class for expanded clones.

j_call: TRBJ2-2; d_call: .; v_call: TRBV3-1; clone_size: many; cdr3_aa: CASSQSPVLNTGELFF; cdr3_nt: TGTGCCAGCAGCCAATCGCCGGTCCTAAACACCGGGGAGCTGTTTTTT
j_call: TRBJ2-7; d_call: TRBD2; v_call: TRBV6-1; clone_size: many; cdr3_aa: CASSQNAGTRHEQYF; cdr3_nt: TGTGCCAGCAGTCAAAATGCCGGGACTAGACACGAGCAGTACTTC
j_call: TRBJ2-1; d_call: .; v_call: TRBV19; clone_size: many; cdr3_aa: CASSPLLGGDEQFF; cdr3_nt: TGTGCCAGTAGTCCCCTTCTGGGGGGTGATGAGCAGTTCTTC
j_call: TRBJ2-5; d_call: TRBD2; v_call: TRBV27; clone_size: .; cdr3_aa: CASRSSGGNQYQETQYF; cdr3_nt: TGTGCCAGCAGATCTAGCGGGGGGAATCAGTACCAAGAGACCCAGTACTTC
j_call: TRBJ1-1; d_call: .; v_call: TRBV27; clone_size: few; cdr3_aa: CASMADGAINTEAFF; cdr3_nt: TGTGCCAGCATGGCTGACGGGGCCATAAACACTGAAGCTTTCTTT
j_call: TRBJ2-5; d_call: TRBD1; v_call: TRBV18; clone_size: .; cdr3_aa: CASSSTGLGETQYF; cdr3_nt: TGTGCCAGCTCATCGACAGGGCTCGGAGAGACCCAGTACTTC
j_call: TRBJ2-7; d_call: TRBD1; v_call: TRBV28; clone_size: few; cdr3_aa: CASSPPGQILYEQYF; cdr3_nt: TGTGCCAGCAGTCCACCGGGACAGATCTTATACGAGCAGTACTTC
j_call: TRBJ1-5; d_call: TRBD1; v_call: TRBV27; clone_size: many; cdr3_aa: CASSRQGSSQPQHF; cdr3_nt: TGTGCCAGCAGTAGACAGGGCTCCAGTCAGCCCCAGCATTTT
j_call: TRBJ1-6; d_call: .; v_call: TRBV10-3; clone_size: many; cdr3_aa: CAMGREGNSPLHF; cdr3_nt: TGTGCCATGGGACGGGAGGGTAATTCACCCCTCCACTTT
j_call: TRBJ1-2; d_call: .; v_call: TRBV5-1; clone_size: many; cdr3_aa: CASSYWTTPDYGYTF; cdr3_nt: TGCGCCAGCAGCTACTGGACTACACCCGACTATGGCTACACCTTC